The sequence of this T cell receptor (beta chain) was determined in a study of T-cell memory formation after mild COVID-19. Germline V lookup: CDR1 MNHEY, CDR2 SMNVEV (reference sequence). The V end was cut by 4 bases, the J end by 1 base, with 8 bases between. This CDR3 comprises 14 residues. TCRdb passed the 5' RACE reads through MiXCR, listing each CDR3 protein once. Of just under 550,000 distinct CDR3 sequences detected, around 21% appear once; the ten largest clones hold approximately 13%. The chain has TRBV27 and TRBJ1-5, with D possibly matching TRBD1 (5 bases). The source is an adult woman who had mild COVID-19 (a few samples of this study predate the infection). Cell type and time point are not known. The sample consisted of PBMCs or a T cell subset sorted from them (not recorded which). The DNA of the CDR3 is TGTGCCAGCAGTTCTCGACAGAGCAATCAGCCCCAGCATTTT. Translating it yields CASSSRQSNQPQHF.